Reported below is one T cell receptor (beta chain). Its antigen is as yet unknown. The sample is drawn from a study of CD8 T cells in Susac syndrome. General study findings and limits: The authors acknowledged that their TCR sequencing and HLA analysis involved a relatively small number of individuals.

Germline values: CDR1 SGHTA, CDR2 FQGNSA. V was shortened by 5 bases and J by 4 bases, with 6 bases between the two germline ends. This CDR3 comprises 12 residues. It was with random hexamers that roughly 0.45 to 1 ug RNA was reverse transcribed. Amplification of TCR beta CDR3 by immunoSEQ multiplex PCR spanned 54 Vbeta and 13 Jbeta. MiXCR was run by TCRdb on the immunoSEQ multiplex PCR reads, yielding one entry per CDR3 protein. The data show about 130,000 distinct CDR3 sequences, with around 94% seen just once and under 0.095% held by the top ten. The sequenced target, TCR beta, came from blood CD8+ and CD4+ T cells. In contrast to the negatively isolated CD8+ and CD4+ T cells, TEMRA cells were FACS-enriched.

The source is a human donor in good health. The rearrangement links TRBV7-2 to TRBJ1-5; D gene uncertain. Sequencing was done on a sample of CD4+ T cells from PBMCs. This CDR3 is CASSKLNQPQHF. The CDR3, as DNA: TGTGCCAGCAGCAAGCTAAATCAGCCCCAGCATTTT. Complete variable domain (other parts from reference TRBV7-2 and TRBJ1-5): GAGVSQSPSNKVTEKGKDVELRCDPISGHTALYWYRQSLGQGLEFLIYFQGNSAPDKSGLPSDRFSAERTGGSVSTLTIQRTQQEDSAVYLCASSKLNQPQHFGDGTRLSIL.